A single sample gave rise to the 11 T cell receptor beta chains below, sequenced in a study of cytomegalovirus exposure and HLA in healthy donors. The PCR used 60 Vbeta and 13 Jbeta primers. Profiling relied on immunoSEQ multiplex PCR, and the TCRdb table lists in-frame clones only, not all of them. The sample has about 89,000 clones; 85% are singletons. Sequencing was performed on PBMCs. These receptors originate from a middle-aged man in good health and CMV-seropositive.

This clone was seen a single time. The chain is built from TRBV7-6 and TRBJ1-1; unclear D gene. CDR1 is SGHVS and CDR2 is FNYEAQ in the germline V gene. The germline V and J ends were trimmed by 5 bases and 3 bases, with 10 bases remaining between them. The CDR3 contains 13 residues. CDR3 protein: CASSTSRDTEAFF. The CDR3 DNA follows: TGTGCCAGCAGCACATCGCGGGACACTGAAGCTTTCTTT.

As regards this clone: At one end, the junction sequence differs from germline, possibly due to a read error. The chain employs TRBV2 and TRBJ2-7; D unclear. Germline V gives CDR1 SNHLY, CDR2 FYNNEI. The CDR3 extends over 15 amino acids. The CDR3 DNA is TGTGCCAGCAGTGAACAGGCTACCCGGTCCTACCAGCAGTACTTC. Its translation is CASSEQATRSYQQYF.

The gene calls are TRBV19 and TRBJ2-3; D is perhaps TRBD1 (6 bases). Germline V gene sequence: CDR1 LNHDA, CDR2 SQIVND (reference sequence). This CDR3 is 11 amino acids long. V lost 9 bases, J lost 4 bases, and 8 bases lay in between. CDR3 loop: CASGQSDTQYF. CDR3 DNA: TGTGCCAGCGGACAGTCAGATACGCAGTATTTT.

The J gene is TRBJ1-5, the V gene TRBV19; 9 nucleotides agree with TRBD1. The CDR3 consists of 15 residues. Germline trimming cut 8 bases from V and 2 bases from J; bases unmatched to any gene: 7. CDR1 and CDR2 from the germline V gene are LNHDA and SQIVND (reference sequence). The CDR3 sequence is CASQQGASGNQPQHF. CDR3 bases: TGTGCCAGTCAACAGGGGGCGTCGGGCAATCAGCCCCAGCATTTT.

This chain connects TRBV10-1 to TRBJ2-2; D not certain. CDR3 length: 13 residues. Germline CDR1 reads WNHNN; CDR2 reads SYGVQD (reference sequence). Trimming pared 6 bases from V and 0 bases from J, leaving 5 bases between. The CDR3 region is CASRGTNTGELFF. The CDR3, as DNA: TGCGCCAGCAGGGGCACGAACACCGGGGAGCTGTTTTTT.

Only a few counts were recorded for this clone. This chain links TRBV18 with TRBJ2-5; 11 bases map to TRBD1. The germline V gene has CDR1 KGHSH and CDR2 LQKENI. The CDR3 loop spans 14 amino acids. Unmatched junction bases numbered 5, after V lost 6 bases and J lost 5 bases. The CDR3 region has the DNA TGTGCCAGCTCCACGGACAGGGGGCGGGAGACCCAGTACTTC. Its protein product is CASSTDRGRETQYF. The entire variable domain, with the rest obtained from reference TRBV18 and TRBJ2-5, is as follows: NAGVMQNPRHLVRRRGQEARLRCSPMKGHSHVYWYRQLPEEGLKFMVYLQKENIIDESGMPKERFSAEFPKEGPSILRIQQVVRGDSAAYFCASSTDRGRETQYFGPGTRLLVL.

The chain has TRBV27 and TRBJ2-5, with TRBD2 matching 9 bases. The end of the DNA fits TRBJ2-7 better, so the J call may be wrong. The germline V gene encodes CDR1 MNHEY and CDR2 SMNVEV (reference sequence). The CDR3 covers 17 residues. This CDR3 is CASSLSRGAGGNYEQYF. As DNA, the CDR3 is TGTGCCAGCAGTTTATCGAGGGGGGCGGGAGGGAACTACGAGCAGTACTTC.

This chain joins TRBV19 and TRBJ1-2, with D unclear. With 7 bases removed from V and 2 bases from J, the gap between germline ends came to 17 bases. CDR3 length: 15 amino acids. In germline, CDR1 is LNHDA, CDR2 SQIVND (reference sequence). CDR3 sequence reads: CASTYTPTENYGYTF. CDR3 nucleotides: TGTGCCAGTACCTATACACCGACGGAGAACTATGGCTACACCTTC.

This chain joins TRBV4-2 and TRBJ1-1; a weak D match, TRBD1 (5 bases). CDR1 and CDR2 (germline): LGHNA, YNFKEQ. This CDR3 is built from 16 residues. V was cut by 4 bases and J by 3 bases, with 18 bases left in between. CDR3: CASSPVGAGRDTEAFF. CDR3 coding DNA: TGTGCCAGCAGCCCAGTAGGGGCAGGGAGGGACACTGAAGCTTTCTTT.

This clone was detected a few times. The CDR3 DNA reads as TGTGCCAGAAGCTTAGAACCGACCAGGTCCTACGAGCAGTACTTC. It is translated as CARSLEPTRSYEQYF. The V and J genes are TRBV7-5 and TRBJ2-7; the tabulated D call, TRBD1, remains unverified against the DNA. TRBV7-5 is labeled a pseudogene. The length of the CDR3 is 15 residues.

This chain connects TRBV7-2 to TRBJ1-2; D not certain. The CDR3 extends over 13 amino acids. Trimming stripped 3 bases from V and 2 bases from J, with 7 bases between. Germline V gene data show CDR1 as SGHTA and CDR2 as FQGNSA. CDR3 protein: CASSLWQNYGYTF. The DNA for the CDR3 is TGTGCCAGCAGCTTGTGGCAGAACTATGGCTACACCTTC.